The 7 T cell receptor beta chains in this list originate from one sample, sequenced in a study of response to subunit inactivated influenza vaccine. TCRdb re-derived calls from the RT-PCR reads in MiXCR, one entry per CDR3 protein. The repertoire includes under 750,000 distinct CDR3 sequences, roughly 10% of them detected once, and about a tenth sits in the top ten. This sample comprised PBMCs from blood, obtained on the day of vaccination. The receptors shown here come from a man aged 50-60 years who received an inactivated influenza vaccine.

There are a few counts of this clonotype. The V gene is TRBV18, the J gene TRBJ2-2; D possibly uses TRBD1 or TRBD2 (6 bases each). This CDR3 has 16 amino acids. V was cut by 3 bases and J by 6 bases, with 17 bases left in between. CDR1 is KGHSH and CDR2 is LQKENI in the germline V gene. The CDR3 bases are TGTGCCAGCTCACCCCAACCTATGGGGGGCGCCGGGGAGCTGTTTTTT. Translating it yields CASSPQPMGGAGELFF.

This clonotype was counted a few times. This sequence joins TRBV25-1 and TRBJ2-6; 9 nucleotides align to TRBD1. Per the germline V gene, CDR1 is MGHDK and CDR2 is SYGVNS. There are 18 residues in the CDR3. Trimming cost V 6 bases and J 4 bases; bases outside gene matches: 13. CDR3 residues: CASSPSWGQGAGANVLTF. DNA for the CDR3: TGTGCCAGCAGCCCGAGTTGGGGACAGGGAGCCGGGGCCAACGTCCTGACTTTC. The variable domain in full, with the rest retrieved from reference TRBV25-1 and TRBJ2-6, is EADIYQTPRYLVIGTGKKITLECSQTMGHDKMYWYQQDPGMELHLIHYSYGVNSTEKGDLSSESTVSRIRTEHFPLTLESARPSHTSQYLCASSPSWGQGAGANVLTFGAGSRLTVL.

V and J are TRBV6-1 and TRBJ2-1, with D hard to call. V lost 3 bases to trimming and J lost 0 bases, with 12 bases between them. The germline V gene encodes CDR1 MNHNS and CDR2 SASEGT. The CDR3 covers 16 residues. CDR3 bases: TGTGCCAGCAGTGACTACGATTTGAGCTCCTACAATGAGCAGTTCTTC. Amino acids: CASSDYDLSSYNEQFF.

This clonotype has at least ten counts. The chain recombines TRBV10-3 with TRBJ2-2; 7 bases fit TRBD1. The germline V gene has CDR1 ENHRY and CDR2 SYGVKD. V shed 10 bases and J 3 bases; nucleotides not matched to a gene: 5. This CDR3 contains 13 residues. CDR3 DNA sequence: TGTGCCACCTCGGACAGGCACACCGGGGAGCTGTTTTTT. Protein sequence: CATSDRHTGELFF.

The table lists this clonotype with a few counts. The chain uses TRBV12-3 or TRBV12-4 and TRBJ2-5, with D possibly being TRBD1 (5 bases). This CDR3 has 14 amino acids. The V end lost 2 bases, the J end lost 3 bases, and 10 bases lay between the germline ends. The CDR3 loop is CASSLSDTEETQYF. The CDR3 coding sequence is TGTGCCAGCAGTTTATCGGACACCGAAGAGACCCAGTACTTC.

The genes are TRBV3-1 and TRBJ1-2, with D possibly TRBD1 on 6 matching bases. Trimming left V 3 bases short and J 2 bases short, with 16 bases between. Germline assignment: CDR1 LGHDT and CDR2 YNNKEL (reference sequence). CDR3 length equals 16 residues. The CDR3: CASSQEGGLLNYGYTF. CDR3 nucleotides: TGTGCCAGCAGCCAGGAGGGGGGACTGCTCAACTATGGCTACACCTTC. The variable domain in full, completed from reference TRBV3-1 and TRBJ1-2, reads DTAVSQTPKYLVTQMGNDKSIKCEQNLGHDTMYWYKQDSKKFLKIMFSYNNKELIINETVPNRFSPKSPDKAHLNLHINSLELGDSAVYFCASSQEGGLLNYGYTFGSGTRLTVV.

This clonotype was counted only a few times. This chain links TRBV7-9 with TRBJ2-1, with D unclear. The germline CDR1 and CDR2 sequences are SEHNR and FQNEAQ (reference sequence). The CDR3 has 11 residues. With 5 bases removed from V and 10 bases from J, the gap between germline ends came to 9 bases. CDR3 protein: CASSPAREQFF. The CDR3 DNA follows: TGTGCCAGCAGCCCAGCAAGGGAGCAGTTCTTC.